A selection of T cell receptor beta chains follows, all from one sample in a study of T cell responses to AZD1222 COVID-19 vaccine. TCRdb's table, derived via immunoSEQ multiplex PCR, lists solely in-frame clones and lacks some. In the table there are about 120,000 clones, roughly nine tenths of which are singletons. The sample here was peripheral blood, taken on day 0 of AZD1222 vaccination. The origin of the receptors is an adult in good health. Each CDR3 is given without its conserved first and last residue. The size entry is marked missing in some rows and otherwise reads once, few, many or a size class.

abundance	v_gene	j_gene	len	CDR3aa
NA	TRBV30	TRBJ1-6	9	AWSLNSPLH
NA	TRBV5-1	TRBJ2-7	12	ASSFTGGKYEQY
NA	TRBV6-1	TRBJ2-1	13	ASSEQGGAYNEQF
NA	TRBV21-1	TRBJ2-7	13	ASSKKKGGLYEQY
NA	TRBV27	TRBJ2-7	11	ASSLWGAYEQY
NA	TRBV30	TRBJ1-4	13	AWSVMGQGAEKLF
NA	TRBV2	TRBJ1-3	14	ASSERGPSSGNTIY
NA	TRBV5-1	TRBJ2-7	11	ASSLKGAGEQY
NA	TRBV3-1/TRBV3-2	TRBJ2-7	13	ASSVQRQATYEQY
NA	TRBV29-1	TRBJ2-7	14	SVVVPRSGSHDEQY
NA	TRBV2	TRBJ1-4	12	ASIRQGFDEKLF
NA	TRBV20-1	TRBJ1-4	11	SASSGREEKLF
NA	TRBV29-1	TRBJ1-2	12	SVYRAGTAYGYT
NA	TRBV5-4	TRBJ1-4	12	ASSLGATNEKLF
NA	TRBV9	TRBJ1-1	10	ASSVSGPEAF
once	TRBV14	TRBJ2-3	14	ASSHVTGGITDTQY
NA	TRBV4-2	TRBJ2-2	12	ASSRSGMTGELF
NA	TRBV5-4	TRBJ1-1	12	ASSLDREGTEAF
NA	TRBV6-6	TRBJ2-5	14	ASSFRLAGVRETQY
NA	TRBV11-2	TRBJ1-2	11	ASSLGQYYGYT
NA	TRBV7-2	TRBJ1-5	13	ASSPGSVLNQPQH
NA	TRBV7-2	TRBJ1-5	14	ASSPRTGILNQPQH
NA	TRBV11-3	TRBJ2-1	9	ASRGDSEQF
NA	TRBV7-2	TRBJ1-5	12	ASSLGLLNQPQH
NA	TRBV6-5	TRBJ2-7	13	ASKIAGSLSYEQY
NA	TRBV2	TRBJ1-6	14	ASSEPRGQLQSPLH
NA	TRBV19	TRBJ2-3	12	ASSLPGTPDTQY
NA	TRBV2	TRBJ2-3	13	ASSGERGGPNTQY
NA	TRBV7-2	TRBJ2-1	14	ASSSSSGKSYNEQF
NA	TRBV7-2	TRBJ2-1	15	ASSLLPLTGGKDEQF
NA	TRBV11-2	TRBJ2-7	12	ASRRTGVFYEQY
NA	TRBV5-1	TRBJ1-2	15	ASSLPRTGGVNYGYT
NA	TRBV9	TRBJ2-1	13	ASSVSGSSYNEQF
NA	TRBV29-1	TRBJ2-2	11	SAGGPGTGELF
NA	TRBV5-1	TRBJ2-3	11	ASSLARGDTQY